The clone carrying this T cell receptor beta chain was counted a few times. The antigen is unknown. Here immunoSEQ multiplex PCR was the method, and the copy in TCRdb shows in-frame clones only, minus some. The sample consists of more than 550,000 clones, over 60% of them appearing once. The V gene lost 8 bases and the J gene lost 5 bases, with 10 bases spanning the gap. CDR1 is LNHDA and CDR2 is SQIVND in the germline V gene (reference sequence). This CDR3 has 12 amino acids. This specimen belongs to a study of shared clonotypes between healthy human individuals. Findings and caveats of the study: Clonotypes which were not shared had lower generation probabilities than clonotypes that all four donors shared.

Specimen: memory CD4+ T cells sorted from blood. Noted subset: CD45RA-negative fraction. The sequence was obtained from a woman in her 30s in good health. The chain has TRBV19 and TRBJ2-1; weak D call: TRBD2 (6 bases). In DNA form, the CDR3 reads TGTGCCAGTGCGACTAGAGACAATGAGCAGTTCTTC. This translates into CASATRDNEQFF.